The clone carrying this TCR beta chain was recorded only once. Original processing notes: Reference gene primers were amplified, and this amplification served to estimate nucleated cell counts. The assay was immunoSEQ multiplex PCR, and TCRdb's table has in-frame clones only and misses some. The V and J calls and clone size come from that table; D and trimming were worked out from the DNA. The sample records 240,000 or so clones, roughly 76% being singletons. The data derive from a study of blood T cell repertoires in COVID-19. Overall study: There were acute and convalescent COVID-19 samples, and they came from the United States, Italy and Spain. PBMCs, B-cell-depleted T cells, or T cells provided the cDNA or gDNA that made up the material.

Trimming shortened V by 4 bases and J by 6 bases, and 15 bases separated the two germline ends. The CDR3 is 14 residues long. From germline, CDR1 is MNHEY and CDR2 SVGAGI. Recruited during active infection, patients (from Seattle) were subsequently followed longitudinally. The sequencing sample was made of peripheral blood. The TCR was taken from a woman of 80 years or more with COVID-19, enrolled during active disease. The chain recombines TRBV6-5 with TRBJ1-1, with D perhaps TRBD1 (6 bases). CDR3 bases: TGTGCCAGCAGTTCCAACGGGGGGCTCTCTGAAGCTTTCTTT. It translates to CASSSNGGLSEAFF.